The sequence of this T cell receptor (beta chain) was determined in a study of T cell repertoires in ileal Crohn's disease. V lost 0 bases to trimming and J lost 3 bases; unmatched junction nucleotides: 5. The CDR3 consists of 15 residues. From germline, CDR1 is MGHRA and CDR2 YSYEKL. Stated time point: neoterminal ileum biopsy at postoperative endoscopy, about 6 months after surgery. Method: immunoSEQ multiplex PCR; TCRdb's copy keeps in-frame clones and lacks some. Among roughly 13,000 clones listed, 65% to 85% were seen once. Input material: ileal tissue. V is TRBV4-1 and J is TRBJ2-7, with 7 bases that match TRBD2. This TCR was recovered from an adult with Crohn's disease. The CDR3 region has the DNA TGCGCCAGCAGCCAAGAACCAGCGGGAATCTACGAGCAGTACTTC. Its protein is CASSQEPAGIYEQYF.